Shown below are 30 T cell receptor beta chains from a single sample sequenced in a study of blood T cell repertoires in COVID-19. Only in-frame clones appear in the TCRdb table, and some are missing; sequencing was by immunoSEQ multiplex PCR. The sample lists 200,000 to 250,000 clones; 75% to 85% were seen once. Sequencing used peripheral blood. The receptor set was obtained from a woman aged 45-60 years with acute or convalescent COVID-19.

This chain uses TRBV30 with TRBJ2-7; TRBD1 aligns across 7 bases. The CDR3 has 15 amino acids. The V and J ends lost 1 base and 3 bases, in that order; junction bases with no gene match: 9. CDR1 and CDR2 (germline): GTSNPN, SVGIG (reference sequence). CDR3 sequence (DNA): TGTGCCTGGAGTGGAGGGGGCGACAATAGCTACGAGCAGTACTTC. As protein: CAWSGGGDNSYEQYF.

This chain links TRBV28 with TRBJ1-2; D not resolved. V dropped 5 bases and J dropped 8 bases, with 15 bases sitting between them. CDR3 length: 13 amino acids. Germline-derived CDR1 and CDR2 are MDHEN and SYDVKM. The CDR3 region is CASSPRGDWGYTF. Here the CDR3 DNA reads TGTGCCAGCAGTCCCCGAGGAGACTGGGGCTACACCTTC.

The CDR3: CATLADMNYNEQFF. CDR3 nucleotide sequence: TGTGCCACCCTCGCGGATATGAACTACAATGAGCAGTTCTTC. The rearrangement links TRBV27 to TRBJ2-1; D uncertain. The CDR3 loop spans 14 amino acids. Germline values: CDR1 MNHEY, CDR2 SMNVEV (reference sequence). V was trimmed by 10 bases and J by 3 bases, leaving 16 bases between them.

This clone was seen only a few times. The chain couples TRBV11-3 to TRBJ2-1, with 14 bases matching TRBD2. The germline gives CDR1 SGHNT, CDR2 YENEEA. There are 15 residues in the CDR3. Losses at the gene ends were 5 bases for V and 9 bases for J; bases not matched to a gene: 6. The CDR3 DNA sequence: TGTGCCAGCAGCCCTGGACTAGCGGGGGGAAGTGAGCAGTTCTTC. It yields the protein CASSPGLAGGSEQFF.

CDR3 residues: CASNRGGRDYGYTF. The CDR3 DNA reads TGTGCCAGTAATAGGGGGGGCCGGGACTATGGCTACACCTTC. The V gene is TRBV19, the J gene TRBJ1-2; maybe TRBD1 (6 bases). Germline V gene data show CDR1 as LNHDA and CDR2 as SQIVND (reference sequence). This CDR3 contains 14 residues. Deletions cut 7 bases from V and 3 bases from J, with 15 bases between.

The chain couples TRBV6-1 to TRBJ1-2; D gene unclear. Deletions cut 2 bases from V and 8 bases from J, with 18 bases between. The CDR3 consists of 15 residues. Germline loops: CDR1 MNHNS, CDR2 SASEGT. Here the CDR3 reads CASSELLQSGTGYTF. As DNA, the CDR3 is TGTGCCAGCAGTGAACTCTTACAGAGCGGAACAGGCTACACCTTC.

The V gene is TRBV27, the J gene TRBJ1-2; TRBD1 is a possible D gene (6 bases). The ends were cut back, 3 bases at V and 2 bases at J, with 7 bases in the middle. Germline CDR1 MNHEY, CDR2 SMNVEV (reference sequence). The CDR3 is made up of 13 amino acids. CDR3 residues: CASSFTGNYGYTF. For the CDR3, the DNA is TGTGCCAGCAGTTTCACAGGGAACTATGGCTACACCTTC.

CDR3 in DNA: TGTGCCAGCAGCTTGCGGACAGGCTCGAGTAAGGCCCTCCACTTT. It translates to CASSLRTGSSKALHF. This chain joins TRBV5-4 and TRBJ1-6; 7 positions match TRBD1. The V gene's germline CDR1 is SGHNT and CDR2 YYREEE (reference sequence). CDR3 length: 15 amino acids. V lost 1 base, J lost 14 bases, and 12 bases stayed unmatched.

J is TRBJ1-3 and V is TRBV30; D uncertain. Germline values: CDR1 GTSNPN, CDR2 SVGIG (reference sequence). This CDR3 has 12 amino acids. V lost 4 bases to trimming and J lost 3 bases, with 7 bases between them. CDR3: CAWNAGGNTIYF. The CDR3 DNA reads as TGTGCCTGGAATGCGGGTGGAAACACCATATATTTT. The full variable domain, with the rest looked up from reference TRBV30 and TRBJ1-3, is SQTIHQWPATLVQPVGSPLSLECTVEGTSNPNLYWYRQAAGRGLQLLFYSVGIGQISSEVPQNLSASRPQDRQFILSSKKLLLSDSGFYLCAWNAGGNTIYFGEGSWLTVV.

The rearrangement uses TRBV2 and TRBJ2-1; 9 positions match TRBD2. The CDR3 contains 17 residues. The V segment lost 8 bases and the J segment 8 bases; nucleotides outside the gene matches: 19. CDR1 and CDR2 (germline): SNHLY, FYNNEI. Here the CDR3 reads CASSLMGVSGGWDEQFF. DNA for the CDR3: TGTGCCAGCTCCCTGATGGGGGTTAGCGGGGGCTGGGATGAGCAGTTCTTC.

This chain's CDR3 is CASSLSAEYGYTF. The CDR3 nucleotides are TGTGCCAGCAGTTTATCGGCGGAGTATGGCTACACCTTC. The chain has TRBV28 and TRBJ1-2; D gene ambiguous. V was trimmed by 1 base and J by 5 bases, leaving 8 bases between them. This CDR3 spans 13 amino acids. The germline gives CDR1 MDHEN, CDR2 SYDVKM.

V and J are TRBV28 and TRBJ1-1, with TRBD1 matching over 8 bases. Germline V gives CDR1 MDHEN, CDR2 SYDVKM. With V trimmed by 7 bases and J by 4 bases, 8 bases remained unmatched. The length of the CDR3 is 14 residues. The CDR3 DNA follows: TGTGCCAGCATGACCAGGGGGCAGGGCACTGAAGCTTTCTTT. The encoded protein is CASMTRGQGTEAFF.

The rearrangement links TRBV10-3 to TRBJ2-3; 10 positions match TRBD2. The CDR3 has 15 amino acids. Losses at the gene ends were 8 bases for V and 1 base for J; bases not matched to a gene: 6. Germline V gene data show CDR1 as ENHRY and CDR2 as SYGVKD. The CDR3 DNA reads as TGTGCCATCGAGACCACTAGCGGGGGCACAGATACGCAGTATTTT. Translated, it gives CAIETTSGGTDTQYF.

The chain has TRBV7-3 and TRBJ1-2; D possibly corresponds to TRBD1 (5 bases). This CDR3 comprises 12 residues. The V end lost 6 bases, the J end lost 8 bases, and 13 bases lay between the germline ends. The germline V gene encodes CDR1 SGHTA and CDR2 FQGTGA. CDR3 sequence reads: CASRQAGEGYTF. The DNA of the CDR3 is TGTGCCAGCAGGCAAGCGGGGGAAGGCTACACCTTC.

The rearrangement links TRBV19 to TRBJ2-3, with 12 positions matching TRBD1. Germline V lookup: CDR1 LNHDA, CDR2 SQIVND (reference sequence). Germline trimming cut 6 bases from V and 5 bases from J; bases unmatched to any gene: 9. CDR3 length: 16 residues. CDR3 in amino acids: CASRDSGQGAGDTQYF. The CDR3 bases are TGTGCCAGTAGGGACTCGGGACAGGGGGCCGGAGATACGCAGTATTTT.

This clone was seen only a few times. The chain joins TRBV28 to TRBJ1-5; 8 bases align to TRBD1. This CDR3 has 15 amino acids. V lost 10 bases, J lost 0 bases, and 8 bases stayed unmatched. Germline V gene lookup returns CDR1 MDHEN and CDR2 SYDVKM. The CDR3 coding sequence is TGTGCCACCGGACAGGGTATATATAGCAATCAGCCCCAGCATTTT. It encodes CATGQGIYSNQPQHF.

This chain links TRBV7-6 with TRBJ1-1, with D tentatively TRBD1 (6 bases). CDR1 and CDR2 from the germline V gene are SGHVS and FNYEAQ. This CDR3 has 16 amino acids. Trimming stripped 5 bases from V and 4 bases from J, with 20 bases between. The CDR3, as DNA: TGTGCCAGCAGCCTTCTAGGGGGGGCTGACGGCACTGAAGCTTTCTTT. It specifies CASSLLGGADGTEAFF. The full variable domain, rest sourced from reference TRBV7-6 and TRBJ1-1, is GAGVSQSPRYKVTKRGQDVALRCDPISGHVSLYWYRQALGQGPEFLTYFNYEAQQDKSGLPNDRFSAERPEGSISTLTIQRTEQRDSAMYRCASSLLGGADGTEAFFGQGTRLTVV.

The chain joins TRBV30 to TRBJ2-5, with 9 bases fitting TRBD1. Germline V CDR1 and CDR2: GTSNPN, SVGIG (reference sequence). V lost 5 bases to trimming and J lost 4 bases; unmatched junction nucleotides: 5. The CDR3 spans 13 residues. This CDR3 reads CAWGQGSRETQYF. In nucleotides, the CDR3 is TGTGCCTGGGGACAGGGGTCAAGAGAGACCCAGTACTTC.

This clone has just one count. V and J are TRBV9 and TRBJ2-1, with TRBD2 matching over 10 bases. This CDR3 has 18 amino acids. Germline loops: CDR1 SGDLS, CDR2 YYNGEE. V trimming: 0 bases; J trimming: 3 bases; junction bases outside the gene matches: 9. The CDR3 DNA is TGTGCCAGCAGCGTAGGGGCCCTTAGCGGGGGGTTCTACAATGAGCAGTTCTTC. This encodes CASSVGALSGGFYNEQFF.

This chain links TRBV7-9 with TRBJ1-4, with 7 nucleotides matching TRBD1. The CDR3 extends over 12 amino acids. Unmatched junction bases numbered 4, after V lost 5 bases and J lost 10 bases. In germline, CDR1 is SEHNR, CDR2 FQNEAQ (reference sequence). CDR3 in amino acids: CASSVNRGKLFF. The DNA for the CDR3 is TGTGCCAGCAGCGTAAACAGGGGAAAACTGTTTTTT. Using reference TRBV7-9 and TRBJ1-4 for the parts outside the CDR3, the full variable domain is DTGVSQNPRHKITKRGQNVTFRCDPISEHNRLYWYRQTLGQGPEFLTYFQNEAQLEKSRLLSDRFSAERPKGSFSTLEIQRTEQGDSAMYLCASSVNRGKLFFGSGTQLSVL.

For this clone: Within the sample, other DNA sequences also encode this same CDR3. The rearrangement joins TRBV12-3 or TRBV12-4 to TRBJ2-5, with D hard to call. The CDR3 consists of 11 residues. Deletions cut 2 bases from V and 5 bases from J, with 3 bases between. The CDR3 protein is CASSLRETQYF. Here the CDR3 DNA reads TGTGCCAGCAGTTTACGTGAGACCCAGTACTTC.

This clone was counted a few times. This rearrangement joins TRBV5-1 to TRBJ2-2, with D possibly matching TRBD1 (6 bases). The CDR3 consists of 16 residues. V lost 0 bases, J lost 6 bases, and 15 bases lay in between. CDR1 and CDR2 from the germline V gene are SGHRS and YFSETQ. The CDR3 bases are TGCGCCAGCAGCTTGGCAGCGAGGGGGACGTCCGGGGAGCTGTTTTTT. This translates into CASSLAARGTSGELFF.

The chain couples TRBV6-1 to TRBJ1-5; TRBD1 agrees at 7 bases. This CDR3 comprises 15 residues. Trimming at V came to 3 bases and at J to 3 bases, leaving 5 bases not matched to a gene. Germline CDR1 MNHNS, CDR2 SASEGT. The CDR3 reads CASSDLGTDNQPQHF. The DNA for the CDR3 is TGTGCCAGCAGTGATTTGGGGACAGACAATCAGCCCCAGCATTTT.

The CDR3 DNA reads as TGTGCCAGCAGCTTCTACGCGGGGGGGCTTGAGCAGTTCTTC. This encodes CASSFYAGGLEQFF. This rearrangement joins TRBV7-9 to TRBJ2-1; 9 bases match TRBD2. V shed 3 bases, J shed 9 bases, and the junction held 6 bases outside the gene matches. Germline CDR1 and CDR2: SEHNR and FQNEAQ (reference sequence). CDR3 length: 14 residues.

The chain employs TRBV5-1 and TRBJ2-3; D ambiguous. V was pared by 5 bases and J by 2 bases, with 12 bases between. The CDR3 covers 14 residues. The germline CDR1 and CDR2 sequences are SGHRS and YFSETQ. The CDR3 protein is CASRVSGNTDTQYF. The CDR3 DNA reads TGCGCCAGCAGGGTCTCAGGAAACACAGATACGCAGTATTTT.

The chain has TRBV6-2 or TRBV6-3 and TRBJ2-3; tentative D call: TRBD1 (6 bases). CDR3 length equals 15 residues. V was pared by 6 bases and J by 0 bases, with 13 bases between. From germline, CDR1 is MNHEY and CDR2 SVGEGT. The CDR3 DNA sequence: TGTGCCAGCAGCTGGACAGTCACTAGCACAGATACGCAGTATTTT. This encodes CASSWTVTSTDTQYF.

The chain joins TRBV24-1 to TRBJ2-1; 11 nucleotides line up with TRBD2. Germline trimming cut 9 bases from V and 3 bases from J; bases unmatched to any gene: 6. The germline CDR1 and CDR2 sequences are KGHDR and SFDVKD. This CDR3 has 15 residues. DNA of the CDR3: TGTGCCACCGGGATTAGCGGGAGGGTCTACAATGAGCAGTTCTTC. Its protein product is CATGISGRVYNEQFF.

The chain carries TRBV19 and TRBJ2-3; 12 bases align to TRBD2. The CDR3 is 16 amino acids. Germline V gene sequence: CDR1 LNHDA, CDR2 SQIVND (reference sequence). With V trimmed by 5 bases and J by 2 bases, 5 bases remained unmatched. The CDR3 here is CASSASGRASTDTQYF. CDR3 nucleotide sequence: TGTGCCAGTAGTGCTAGCGGGAGGGCCTCCACAGATACGCAGTATTTT.

The rearrangement joins TRBV19 to TRBJ2-1; D may be TRBD1 (6 bases). Trimming stripped 1 base from V and 5 bases from J, with 21 bases between. CDR3 length: 18 residues. CDR1 is LNHDA and CDR2 is SQIVND in the germline V gene (reference sequence). CDR3 sequence reads: CASSIGYVRDTRNNEQFF. CDR3 nucleotide sequence: TGTGCCAGTAGTATAGGATATGTTCGGGACACGAGAAACAATGAGCAGTTCTTC.

This sequence joins TRBV3-1 (or the pseudogene TRBV3-2) and TRBJ1-6; the D gene is possibly TRBD1 (6 bases). The CDR3 has 16 residues. Germline V gene sequence: CDR1 LGHDT, CDR2 YNNKEL (reference sequence). Trimming shortened V by 3 bases and J by 8 bases, and 17 bases separated the two germline ends. The CDR3 DNA follows: TGTGCCAGCAGCCACGGGGGGCTCGGGGGCGATTCACCCCTCCACTTT. Residues: CASSHGGLGGDSPLHF.